This T cell receptor beta chain derives from a study of blood T cells in healthy people across ages. Looked up from germline, CDR1 is SEHNR and CDR2 is FQNEAQ (reference sequence). Trimming shortened V by 5 bases and J by 8 bases, and 7 bases separated the two germline ends. CDR3 size: 11 residues. A J-beta primer mix and a sample-barcoded 5' primer were used in a second PCR of about 7 to 12 cycles. Every sample gave at least 2.5 million paired-end reads containing CDR3. TCRdb redid the calling of the 5' RACE reads with MiXCR, one entry per CDR3 protein. The sample yields about 730,000 distinct CDR3 sequences, roughly 43% seen once. This clonotype is a singleton in its sample.

The sequenced sample consisted of blood. This clonotype was sampled from a woman aged 55-70 years in good health. The chain couples TRBV7-9 to TRBJ2-1, with D uncertain. CDR3 nucleotide sequence: TGTGCCAGCAGCGCGTGGGATGAGCAGTTCTTC. It encodes CASSAWDEQFF.